Shown below are 30 T cell receptor beta chains from a single sample sequenced in a study of cytomegalovirus exposure and HLA in healthy donors. A multiplex PCR was run with 60 Vbeta primers and 13 Jbeta primers. Some clones are missing from TCRdb's copy, which holds only in-frame ones; the method was immunoSEQ multiplex PCR. The sample lists 150,000 to 190,000 clones; 80% to 90% were seen once. The sample consisted of PBMCs. Source of these receptors: a young woman in good health and CMV-seronegative.

V is TRBV5-1 and J is TRBJ2-3, with D possibly TRBD1 on 6 matching bases. The V end lost 4 bases, the J end lost 2 bases, and 14 bases lay between the germline ends. The CDR3 has 15 amino acids. Germline assignment: CDR1 SGHRS and CDR2 YFSETQ. DNA of the CDR3: TGCGCCAGCAGCGTCCAGGGGCCCCCCACAGATACGCAGTATTTT. Protein product: CASSVQGPPTDTQYF.

The V call is TRBV7-9, the J call TRBJ2-1, with 9 bases lining up with TRBD2. Germline values: CDR1 SEHNR, CDR2 FQNEAQ (reference sequence). This CDR3 has 16 residues. Trimming removed 4 bases from V and 6 bases from J; junction bases left unmatched: 10. CDR3 coding DNA: TGTGCCAGCAGCTCAAGAACGGGACTAGCAACCAATGAGCAGTTCTTC. As protein: CASSSRTGLATNEQFF.

The sample holds one count of this clone. The rearrangement uses TRBV5-4 and TRBJ2-3; TRBD2 aligns across 11 bases. The CDR3 has 16 amino acids. CDR1 SGHNT and CDR2 YYREEE come from the germline V gene (reference sequence). The V gene end was trimmed by 3 bases and the J gene end by 5 bases; junction bases not matched to a gene: 8. The CDR3 sequence: CASSYIAGGPGDTQYF. The CDR3 DNA is TGTGCCAGCAGCTATATAGCGGGAGGGCCGGGAGATACGCAGTATTTT.

This sequence joins TRBV5-5 and TRBJ1-2; a weak D match, TRBD1 (6 bases). The CDR3 sequence is 14 residues long. Per the germline V gene, CDR1 is SGHKS and CDR2 is YYEKEE (reference sequence). Trimming removed 2 bases at V and 8 bases at J, with 16 bases between. The CDR3 is CASSLSRGLQGYTF. CDR3 nucleotides: TGTGCCAGCAGCTTATCCAGGGGATTGCAAGGCTACACCTTC.

This clone was found a few times. The chain has TRBV11-2 and TRBJ2-2; D gene uncertain. V shed 1 base and J shed 2 bases, with 8 bases lying between them. The CDR3 extends over 15 amino acids. From germline, CDR1 is SGHAT and CDR2 FQNNGV. The CDR3 reads CASSLAPQNTGELFF. DNA for the CDR3: TGTGCCAGCAGCTTAGCCCCCCAAAACACCGGGGAGCTGTTTTTT.

This chain uses TRBV5-1 with TRBJ2-7; perhaps TRBD1 as D (6 bases). The CDR3 spans 13 residues. The V end lost 2 bases, the J end lost 2 bases, and 8 bases lay between the germline ends. Germline CDR1 and CDR2: SGHRS and YFSETQ. CDR3 nucleotides: TGCGCCAGCAGCTTACAGGGCCCCTACGAGCAGTACTTC. Residues: CASSLQGPYEQYF. The full variable domain, with the rest looked up from reference TRBV5-1 and TRBJ2-7, is KAGVTQTPRYLIKTRGQQVTLSCSPISGHRSVSWYQQTPGQGLQFLFEYFSETQRNKGNFPGRFSGRQFSNSRSEMNVSTLELGDSALYLCASSLQGPYEQYFGPGTRLTVT.

V and J are TRBV15 and TRBJ1-2; D is uncertain. The CDR3 consists of 12 residues. Trimming shortened V by 8 bases and J by 6 bases, and 13 bases separated the two germline ends. The V gene's germline CDR1 is LNHNV and CDR2 YYDKDF (reference sequence). Here the CDR3 reads CATAPGRDGYTF. CDR3 bases: TGTGCCACCGCTCCGGGGAGGGATGGCTACACCTTC.

This chain links TRBV6-6 with TRBJ2-7, with 7 bases fitting TRBD2. Germline V gives CDR1 MNHNY, CDR2 SVGAGI (reference sequence). With V trimmed by 5 bases and J by 5 bases, 9 bases remained unmatched. The CDR3 has 14 residues. The CDR3: CASSDPGRGDEQYF. DNA for the CDR3: TGTGCCAGCAGTGACCCGGGGAGGGGAGACGAGCAGTACTTC.

Notes on this clone: A junction end diverges from the germline sequence, so it may reflect a read error. The rearrangement uses TRBV11-3 and TRBJ2-6; 10 positions agree with TRBD1. The CDR3 contains 16 residues. CDR1 and CDR2 from the germline V gene are SGHNT and YENEEA. The CDR3 loop is CASSLGQGAGANVLAF. The CDR3 DNA sequence: TGTGCCAGCAGCTTAGGACAGGGGGCTGGGGCCAACGTCCTGGCTTTC.

The table lists this clone with a few counts. J is TRBJ1-2 and V is TRBV4-1, with 7 bases fitting TRBD1. CDR1 is MGHRA, CDR2 YSYEKL, per germline. The trim removed 1 base at V and 1 base at J, leaving 15 bases unmatched. CDR3 size: 19 residues. CDR3 coding DNA: TGCGCCAGCAGCCAAGGACCTAAAACGGGACAGAGAATTAACTATGGCTACACCTTC. Translated, it gives CASSQGPKTGQRINYGYTF.

The chain couples TRBV6-5 to TRBJ1-2; 7 positions match TRBD1. V lost 7 bases, J lost 5 bases, and 7 bases stayed unmatched. From germline, CDR1 is MNHEY and CDR2 SVGAGI. The CDR3 is 13 amino acids. CDR3 in DNA: TGTGCCAGCACCAGACAGGGTCTATATGGCTACACCTTC. Translating it yields CASTRQGLYGYTF.

The rearrangement uses TRBV9 and TRBJ2-7; tentatively, D is TRBD2 (6 bases). Germline CDR1 reads SGDLS; CDR2 reads YYNGEE. The CDR3 contains 14 residues. The V end lost 0 bases, the J end lost 5 bases, and 12 bases lay between the germline ends. CDR3 coding DNA: TGTGCCAGCAGCGTAGGAGGGAGGCCCCACGAGCAGTACTTC. Translation gives CASSVGGRPHEQYF.

With respect to this clone: The sample has other DNA sequences that encode this CDR3 too. The chain couples TRBV9 to TRBJ2-1; weak D call: TRBD1 (5 bases). The CDR3 runs to 11 residues. Germline CDR1 and CDR2: SGDLS and YYNGEE. V was clipped by 4 bases and J by 9 bases, with 8 bases between them. CDR3 in DNA: TGTGCCAGCAGCTCCCAGGGTGAGCAGTTCTTC. It yields the protein CASSSQGEQFF.

This chain uses TRBV7-2 with TRBJ1-2; the D gene is possibly TRBD1 (6 bases). The CDR3 has 16 amino acids. V lost 1 base to trimming and J lost 4 bases, with 16 bases between them. The germline V gene has CDR1 SGHTA and CDR2 FQGNSA. Here the CDR3 DNA reads TGTGCCAGCAGCTTAGGACGGGCCCAGGGGACCTATGGCTACACCTTC. Amino acid sequence: CASSLGRAQGTYGYTF.

This chain joins TRBV4-2 and TRBJ2-1; D is ambiguous. The CDR3 has 18 amino acids. Trimming cost V 0 bases and J 4 bases, with 19 bases left between them. Germline lookup yields CDR1 LGHNA and CDR2 YNFKEQ. The CDR3 here is CASSQDWSSAALYNEQFF. CDR3 nucleotides: TGTGCCAGCAGCCAAGACTGGTCCTCGGCGGCATTATACAATGAGCAGTTCTTC.

The chain combines TRBV2 with TRBJ2-7; the D gene is possibly TRBD2 (5 bases). The CDR3 is 14 amino acids. V shed 6 bases and J shed 3 bases, with 15 bases lying between them. From germline, CDR1 is SNHLY and CDR2 FYNNEI. This chain's CDR3 is CASRRRTQIYEQYF. CDR3 in DNA: TGTGCCAGCAGGAGGAGGACCCAGATCTACGAGCAGTACTTC.

This clone was seen a few times. V is TRBV2 and J is TRBJ2-5; 8 nucleotides align to TRBD2. V gave up 7 bases and J gave up 5 bases; unmatched junction bases: 3. The CDR3 contains 12 residues. Germline CDR1 reads SNHLY; CDR2 reads FYNNEI. In DNA, the CDR3 is TGTGCCAGCAAGCGGGGGTCGGAGACCCAGTACTTC. It translates to CASKRGSETQYF. Full variable domain (remainder filled in from reference TRBV2 and TRBJ2-5): EPEVTQTPSHQVTQMGQEVILRCVPISNHLYFYWYRQILGQKVEFLVSFYNNEISEKSEIFDDQFSVERPDGSNFTLKIRSTKLEDSAMYFCASKRGSETQYFGPGTRLLVL.

The V and J genes are TRBV19 and TRBJ2-7, with D hard to call. The CDR3 consists of 14 residues. Trimming took 2 bases from V and 6 from J, leaving 14 bases between them. Per germline, CDR1 LNHDA and CDR2 SQIVND (reference sequence). CDR3 residues: CASSISGRLGEQYF. The CDR3 nucleotides read TGTGCCAGTAGTATAAGTGGGCGTCTGGGCGAGCAGTACTTC.

This clone appeared once. CDR3 region: CASSDGTGGRRDTQYF. The CDR3 bases are TGTGCCAGCAGTGACGGGACAGGGGGGAGAAGAGATACGCAGTATTTT. The genes are TRBV6-4 and TRBJ2-3, with TRBD1 identical over 11 bases. Trimming took 2 bases from V and 5 from J; bases not matched to a gene: 6. Germline V gene lookup returns CDR1 MRHNA and CDR2 SNTAGT. The CDR3 has 16 amino acids.

This chain connects TRBV10-3 to TRBJ1-5; no firm D call. The CDR3 totals 15 residues. Germline V gene data show CDR1 as ENHRY and CDR2 as SYGVKD. Trimming cost V 3 bases and J 7 bases, with 16 bases left between them. This chain's CDR3 is CAISDSVPGVQPQHF. CDR3 DNA sequence: TGTGCCATCAGTGACTCCGTCCCAGGCGTCCAGCCCCAGCATTTT.

The chain combines TRBV7-3 with TRBJ1-1; 9 bases fit TRBD1. The trim removed 4 bases at V and 1 base at J, leaving 7 bases unmatched. This CDR3 spans 16 amino acids. From germline, CDR1 is SGHTA and CDR2 FQGTGA. The chain's CDR3 is CASSSGTGSSNTEAFF. For the CDR3, the DNA is TGTGCCAGCAGCTCGGGGACAGGGAGTTCGAACACTGAAGCTTTCTTT.

In its sample, this clone was seen once. V is TRBV27 and J is TRBJ1-2; TRBD1 matches 10 bases. The CDR3 consists of 16 residues. The germline V gene has CDR1 MNHEY and CDR2 SMNVEV (reference sequence). The V and J ends lost 2 bases and 7 bases, in that order; junction bases with no gene match: 10. DNA for the CDR3: TGTGCCAGCAGTTTACGTGCCGACAGGGGGCCCCGTGGCTACACCTTC. Protein: CASSLRADRGPRGYTF.

The chain recombines TRBV27 with TRBJ1-5; D uncertain. This CDR3 is built from 14 residues. Trimming pared 3 bases from V and 0 bases from J, leaving 6 bases between. Germline V gene lookup returns CDR1 MNHEY and CDR2 SMNVEV (reference sequence). CDR3 sequence reads: CASSFSGSNQPQHF. The CDR3 DNA reads as TGTGCCAGCAGTTTCTCAGGTAGCAATCAGCCCCAGCATTTT.

V gene TRBV30 combines with J gene TRBJ1-3; D is unclear. Germline CDR1 and CDR2: GTSNPN and SVGIG (reference sequence). V lost 5 bases and J lost 0, with 14 bases in between. The CDR3 is 15 residues long. CDR3 sequence: CAWGSLTYSGNTIYF. The CDR3 nucleotides are TGTGCCTGGGGTAGTCTCACCTACTCTGGAAACACCATATATTTT. The complete variable domain, with remaining parts taken from reference TRBV30 and TRBJ1-3, reads SQTIHQWPATLVQPVGSPLSLECTVEGTSNPNLYWYRQAAGRGLQLLFYSVGIGQISSEVPQNLSASRPQDRQFILSSKKLLLSDSGFYLCAWGSLTYSGNTIYFGEGSWLTVV.

The chain combines TRBV4-3 with TRBJ2-3, with TRBD2 matching 9 bases. Trimming at V came to 0 bases and at J to 8 bases, leaving 12 bases not matched to a gene. This CDR3 is 17 amino acids long. CDR1 is LGHNA, CDR2 YSLEER, per germline. CDR3 DNA sequence: TGCGCCAGCAGCCAAGATATTCGCGGGAGGGGTCTCGGTACGCAGTATTTT. Amino acid sequence: CASSQDIRGRGLGTQYF.

In this sample, this clone turned up a few times. The genes are TRBV14 and TRBJ1-2, with TRBD1 matching 7 bases. With V trimmed by 6 bases and J by 2 bases, 3 bases remained unmatched. Germline V lookup: CDR1 SGHDN, CDR2 FVKESK. The CDR3 extends over 13 amino acids. CDR3: CASSPGQNYGYTF. The CDR3 bases are TGTGCCAGCAGTCCGGGACAGAACTATGGCTACACCTTC.

The chain has TRBV27 and TRBJ2-5; D not resolved. The J call may be incorrect, as the DNA end agrees better with TRBJ2-7. The germline gives CDR1 MNHEY, CDR2 SMNVEV (reference sequence). The CDR3 is 17 amino acids. CDR3 sequence (DNA): TGTGCCAGCAGTCCACCGAGGATTGGTTATCCATCCTACGAGCAGTACTTC. It yields the protein CASSPPRIGYPSYEQYF.

V is TRBV18 and J is TRBJ1-2, with D possibly being TRBD1 (6 bases). Germline lookup yields CDR1 KGHSH and CDR2 LQKENI. The CDR3 extends over 16 amino acids. Trimming shortened V by 0 bases and J by 2 bases, and 13 bases separated the two germline ends. The CDR3 bases are TGTGCCAGCTCACCACCCGGACAGCTAACGAACTATGGCTACACCTTC. This encodes CASSPPGQLTNYGYTF.

The chain couples TRBV7-2 to TRBJ2-5; the match to TRBD1 covers 12 bases. The CDR3 sequence is 16 residues long. The V gene's germline CDR1 is SGHTA and CDR2 FQGNSA. Losses at the gene ends were 4 bases for V and 2 bases for J; bases not matched to a gene: 5. The CDR3: CASSWAGQGAQETQYF. The CDR3 DNA sequence: TGTGCCAGCAGCTGGGCGGGACAGGGGGCGCAAGAGACCCAGTACTTC.

The V gene is TRBV30, the J gene TRBJ2-7; a weak D match, TRBD2 (6 bases). Germline lookup yields CDR1 GTSNPN and CDR2 SVGIG (reference sequence). V was pared by 0 bases and J by 1 base, with 13 bases between. The CDR3 is 15 residues long. The CDR3 bases are TGTGCCTGGAGTGTACGCCCGGGGAGGTCCTACGAGCAGTACTTC. Translation gives CAWSVRPGRSYEQYF.